The 9 T cell receptor beta chains in this list originate from one sample, sequenced in a study of blood T cell repertoires in COVID-19. The repertoire was sequenced with immunoSEQ multiplex PCR; TCRdb's copy has only in-frame clones and lacks some. Among about 53,000 clones listed, about 86% were seen once. The source material was peripheral blood. All receptors derive from a woman of 80 years or more with COVID-19, enrolled during active disease.

The chain uses TRBV12-3 or TRBV12-4 and TRBJ1-5; no clear D. V was clipped by 6 bases and J by 2 bases, with 8 bases between them. This CDR3 is built from 13 residues. The CDR3 protein is CASSKGGNQPQHF. The CDR3 DNA reads as TGTGCCAGCAGCAAGGGAGGCAATCAGCCCCAGCATTTT.

This chain connects TRBV7-8 to TRBJ2-7, with D unclear. The V gene's germline CDR1 is SGHVS and CDR2 FQNEAQ. Deletions cut 5 bases from V and 5 bases from J, with 10 bases between. The CDR3 contains 12 residues. CDR3 residues: CASSPGLNEQYF. In nucleotides, the CDR3 is TGTGCCAGCAGCCCCGGTCTGAACGAGCAGTACTTC.

The chain is built from TRBV6-4 and TRBJ1-5; no clear D gene. Germline V gene data show CDR1 as MRHNA and CDR2 as SNTAGT. This CDR3 has 16 residues. The ends were cut back, 2 bases at V and 3 bases at J, with 14 bases in the middle. CDR3 sequence (DNA): TGTGCCAGCAGTGACCTGGTAACCGAGGCCAATCAGCCCCAGCATTTT. This sequence encodes CASSDLVTEANQPQHF.

The CDR3 here is CASGRLASSYEQYF. CDR3 DNA: TGTGCCAGCGGACGGCTAGCGAGCTCCTACGAGCAGTACTTC. The gene calls are TRBV27 and TRBJ2-7; a possible D gene is TRBD2 (6 bases). Germline V CDR1 and CDR2: MNHEY, SMNVEV (reference sequence). Trimming stripped 8 bases from V and 0 bases from J, with 14 bases between. This CDR3 region has 14 residues.

This clone was seen a handful of times. The chain has TRBV24-1 and TRBJ2-6; D gene ambiguous. Germline-derived CDR1 and CDR2 are KGHDR and SFDVKD. V lost 5 bases to trimming and J lost 0 bases, with 4 bases between them. This CDR3 is built from 14 residues. CDR3 region: CATSVISGANVLTF. The CDR3 nucleotides read TGTGCCACCAGTGTTATCTCTGGGGCCAACGTCCTGACTTTC.

The chain employs TRBV19 and TRBJ2-5; 9 positions agree with TRBD2. V gave up 6 bases and J gave up 2 bases; unmatched junction bases: 7. The CDR3 is 15 amino acids. Germline V gene data show CDR1 as LNHDA and CDR2 as SQIVND (reference sequence). CDR3 DNA: TGTGCCAGTAGGAGAGGACTAGCGCCACAAGAGACCCAGTACTTC. Translating it yields CASRRGLAPQETQYF.

V gene TRBV30 combines with J gene TRBJ1-1; 9 nucleotides align to TRBD1. CDR1 is GTSNPN and CDR2 is SVGIG in the germline V gene (reference sequence). The CDR3 runs 13 residues. The ends lost 7 bases at V and 7 bases at J; junction bases unmatched: 10. In DNA form, the CDR3 reads TGTGCCTCAAAACAGGGGGCGCTGGATGAAGCTTTCTTT. Residues: CASKQGALDEAFF.

This chain connects TRBV21-1 to TRBJ1-5; the D segment call TRBD1 is taken from the table without a DNA check. TRBV21-1 is an annotated pseudogene. The CDR3 has 17 residues. This CDR3 reads CASRPGQGAKKVQPQHF. The CDR3 DNA follows: TGTGCCAGCAGACCGGGACAGGGGGCGAAAAAGGTTCAGCCCCAGCATTTT.

The chain links TRBV9 to TRBJ1-1; the D gene is possibly TRBD1 (6 bases). The CDR3 is made up of 13 amino acids. V was pared by 3 bases and J by 4 bases, with 10 bases between. Looked up from germline, CDR1 is SGDLS and CDR2 is YYNGEE. CDR3 sequence (DNA): TGTGCCAGCAGCGAAGACAGGTCCACTGAAGCTTTCTTT. As protein: CASSEDRSTEAFF.